Included here is one T cell receptor beta chain sequence, with context. Its antigen is not known. Time point noted: new active TB diagnosis, blood taken before or within 7 days of starting treatment. Active tuberculosis patients were new diagnoses, HIV-seronegative, South African, and aged 18 years or older. Each clinical donor contributed on average around 100,000 T cells from unsorted cryopreserved PBMC. The CDR3 consists of 14 residues. The ends lost 7 bases at V and 2 bases at J; junction bases unmatched: 4. Germline V lookup: CDR1 MNHEY, CDR2 SVGAGI. These data belong to a study of T cells in tuberculosis. Overall study findings and caveats: Selection depended on which cryopreserved specimens were available. Smaller alpha distances in active tuberculosis partly reflected shorter CDR3-alpha lengths.

The data were produced by immunoSEQ multiplex PCR, yet TCRdb's version contains in-frame clones alone and is incomplete. The sample lists tens of thousands of clones, approximately 94% occurring once. V gene TRBV6-5 combines with J gene TRBJ2-2, with 7 nucleotides matching TRBD1. The sample consisted of PBMCs, taken at tuberculosis diagnosis. This TCR came from an adult with tuberculosis. The CDR3 sequence: CASIGGPNTGELFF. CDR3 DNA sequence: TGTGCCAGCATAGGGGGCCCTAACACCGGGGAGCTGTTTTTT.